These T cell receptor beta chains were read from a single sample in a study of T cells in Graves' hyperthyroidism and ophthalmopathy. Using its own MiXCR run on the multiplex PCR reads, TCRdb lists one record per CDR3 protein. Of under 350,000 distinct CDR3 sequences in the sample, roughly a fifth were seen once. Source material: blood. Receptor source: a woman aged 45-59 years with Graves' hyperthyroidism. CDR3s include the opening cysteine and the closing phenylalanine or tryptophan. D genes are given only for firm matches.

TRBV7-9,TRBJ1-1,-,CASSFRVTEAFF
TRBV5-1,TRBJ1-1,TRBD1,CASSPYRQGAGRNTEAFF
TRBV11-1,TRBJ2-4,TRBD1,CASSSGTGSHIQYF
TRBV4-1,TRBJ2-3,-,CASSQVVKRGGQYF
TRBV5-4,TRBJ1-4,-,CASSLKFQSTNEKLFF
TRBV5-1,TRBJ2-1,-,CASSLDPYNEQFF
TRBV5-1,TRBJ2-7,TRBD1,CASSSHRDSYEQYF
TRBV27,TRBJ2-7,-,CASSLVGLDEQYF
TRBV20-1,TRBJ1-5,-,CSARKGSGQPQHF
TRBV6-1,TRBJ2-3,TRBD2,CASKLAGGRSDTQYF
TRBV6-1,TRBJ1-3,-,CASKQGSSGNTIYF
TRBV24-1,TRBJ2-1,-,CATSDAGTNQISNEQFF
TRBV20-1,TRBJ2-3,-,CSARGDGSQPYF
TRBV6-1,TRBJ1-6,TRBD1,CASSEAARGQSPLHF
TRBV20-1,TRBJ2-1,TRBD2,CSGEREDGEQFF
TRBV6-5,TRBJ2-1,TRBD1,CASRYTGGNSYNEQFF
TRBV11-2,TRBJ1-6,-,CASSLSAYNNSPLHF
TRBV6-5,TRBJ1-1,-,CASSYGTNTEAFF
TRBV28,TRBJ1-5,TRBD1,CASSLLTLKRDRNQPQHF
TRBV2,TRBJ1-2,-,CASSDAGDGYTF
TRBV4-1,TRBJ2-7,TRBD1,CASSQDPGTGGREQYF
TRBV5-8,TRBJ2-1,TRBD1,CASSSRDRGLYNEQFF
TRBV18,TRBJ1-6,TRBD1,CASSPGQGDNSPLHF
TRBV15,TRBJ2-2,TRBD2,CATSRDGRVTGELFF
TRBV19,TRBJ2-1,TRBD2,CASSISSTGLAGGGNEQFF
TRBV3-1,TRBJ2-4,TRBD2,CASSKQPTSGRARLAKNIQYF
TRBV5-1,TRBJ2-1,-,CASSLEGVPYNEQFF
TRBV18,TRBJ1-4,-,CASSPRGPGGENNEKLFF
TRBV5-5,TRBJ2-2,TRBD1,CASSLSRGTGNTGELFF
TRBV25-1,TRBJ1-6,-,CASSDPVGGGNSPLHF
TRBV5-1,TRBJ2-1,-,CASSLGVGSNYDEQFF
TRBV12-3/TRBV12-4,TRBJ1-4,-,CASRDEKLFF
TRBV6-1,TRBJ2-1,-,CASRPGQGGYNEQFF
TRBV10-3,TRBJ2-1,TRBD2,CAISEGQGLALHEQFF
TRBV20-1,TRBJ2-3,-,CSARDSSTDTQYF
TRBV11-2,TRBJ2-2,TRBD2,CASSLGATSVTGELFF
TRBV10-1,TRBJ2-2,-,CANCGVPGELFF
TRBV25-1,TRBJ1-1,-,CASSGGKGVGNTEAFF
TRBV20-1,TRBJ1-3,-,CSASNSGGSGNTIYF
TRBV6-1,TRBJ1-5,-,CASSEVWVGQPQHF
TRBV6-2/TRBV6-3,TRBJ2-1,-,CASKGPAGSIDEQFF
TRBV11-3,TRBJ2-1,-,CASRVPGLAYNEQFF
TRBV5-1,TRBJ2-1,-,CASSPEGRVNEQFF
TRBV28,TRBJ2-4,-,CASSPHWRGLAKNIQYF
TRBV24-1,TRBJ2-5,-,CATSDSPEETQYF
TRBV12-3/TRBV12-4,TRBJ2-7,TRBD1,CASSQTGSEQYF
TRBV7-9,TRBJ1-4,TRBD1,CASSPWTGGGEKLFF
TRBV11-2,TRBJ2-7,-,CASSVSGGGVSYEQYF
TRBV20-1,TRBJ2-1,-,CSAQRFEQFF
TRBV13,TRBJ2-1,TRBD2,CASSSRTSGYNEQFF
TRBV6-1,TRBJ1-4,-,CASSYWKNGEKLFF
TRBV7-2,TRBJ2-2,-,CASRQNLSPGPLFF
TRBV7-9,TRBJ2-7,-,CASSLEDGPYEQYF
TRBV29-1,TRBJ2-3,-,CSVEPSGYSTDTQYF
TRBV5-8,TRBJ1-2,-,CASCPTGLANYGYTF